This TCR beta chain was obtained from a study of blood T cells in healthy people across ages. This clonotype appeared many times. Together with a sample-barcoded 5' primer, a J-beta primer mix was included in a second PCR lasting about 6 to 11 cycles. A single record per CDR3 protein comes from TCRdb applying MiXCR to the 5' RACE reads. The sample carries about 540,000 distinct CDR3 sequences, approximately 25% recorded once. The sample also formed part of further work on T cells of mothers and their children. That work contributes: The cDNA synthesis received all extracted RNA, at about 1.5 ug per 15 ul.

The sequence was obtained from a boy between 10 and 17 years old in good health. The sample consisted of blood.

The DNA for the CDR3 is TGCAGCGCCTGGACGAACGAAGAGACCCAGTACTTC. As protein: CSAWTNEETQYF. The chain is built from TRBV29-1 and TRBJ2-5; D is ambiguous. V was trimmed by 7 bases and J by 3 bases, leaving 12 bases between them. The CDR3 is 12 residues long. Germline CDR1 is SQVTM and CDR2 is ANQGSEA.